The rows below give T cell receptor beta chains drawn from one sample of a study of T cell responses to AZD1222 COVID-19 vaccine. Some clones are missing from TCRdb's copy, which holds only in-frame ones; the method was immunoSEQ multiplex PCR. The data hold about 130,000 clones, with roughly 93% observed a single time. The sequencing here drew on peripheral blood, taken on day 0 of AZD1222 vaccination. The receptors come from an adult in good health. Each CDR3 is given with its conserved first and last residue. Fields, in order: J gene, V gene, CDR3 length, CDR3 protein.

>TRBJ1-1|TRBV27|15
CASSPRGGGLTEAFF
>TRBJ1-2|TRBV3-1/TRBV3-2|15
CASSLLEVQGNGYTF
>TRBJ2-6|TRBV27|18
CASSLGRTGRSGANVLTF
>TRBJ2-3|TRBV30|15
CAWSTSVLRTDTQYF
>TRBJ2-7|TRBV5-1|13
CASRDASTYEQYF
>TRBJ2-3|TRBV11-3|15
CASSLGQGGPDTQYF
>TRBJ1-2|TRBV25-1|13
CASSTTGNYGYTF
>TRBJ2-7|TRBV11-3|13
CASSLRPSYEQYF
>TRBJ2-5|TRBV5-6|15
CASSSRLAGEETQYF
>TRBJ2-7|TRBV5-1|16
CASSLGKSGTGYEQYF
>TRBJ1-5|TRBV7-2|14
CASSEKFGNQPQHF
>TRBJ1-6|TRBV9|16
CASSDAGTSENSPLHF
>TRBJ2-2|TRBV5-5|16
CASSLIMGGGIGELFF
>TRBJ1-1|TRBV10-3|13
CAISDRGNTEAFF
>TRBJ2-7|TRBV19|15
CASSPSGAISYEQYF
>TRBJ1-3|TRBV5-4|13
CASSLAAGNTIYF
>TRBJ1-2|TRBV3-1/TRBV3-2|14
CASSETATNYGYTF
>TRBJ2-1|TRBV21-1|16
CASSKLRDGSYNEQFF
>TRBJ1-5|TRBV27|14
CASSSRTAQGPQHF
>TRBJ1-6|TRBV25-1|11
CASSENSPLHF
>TRBJ2-5|TRBV5-4|19
CASSALGATSGYAQETQYF
>TRBJ2-1|TRBV2|12
CASRFAGDKQFF
>TRBJ1-1|TRBV6-5|11
CASRGNIEAFF
>TRBJ2-2|TRBV19|17
CASSIWRGQGAPGELFF